A selection of T cell receptor beta chains follows, all from one sample in a study of blood T cell repertoires in COVID-19. Only in-frame clones appear in the TCRdb table, and some are missing; sequencing was by immunoSEQ multiplex PCR. The table records almost 400,000 clones, roughly 91% of them present only once. Input material: PBMCs or T cells enriched from blood (not recorded which). These receptors were collected from a woman younger than 45 who had recovered from COVID-19. Both conserved end residues are part of each CDR3. D genes are given only for firm matches. The size field is filled for only some rows; it gives once, few, many or a size class.

d_gene,abundance,j_gene,v_gene,CDR3aa,CDR3nt
.,.,TRBJ1-5,TRBV7-8,CASSPINLGSPGGKLPQHF,TGTGCCAGCAGCCCAATAAATCTTGGCAGTCCCGGGGGAAAGCTGCCCCAGCATTTT
.,once,TRBJ1-6,TRBV12-3/TRBV12-4,CASSLGGSPLHF,TGTGCCAGCAGCCTAGGTGGTTCACCCCTCCACTTT
.,.,TRBJ2-7,TRBV5-1,CASSPPAGLFSYEQYF,TGCGCCAGCAGCCCACCCGCGGGCCTCTTCTCCTACGAGCAGTACTTC
.,.,TRBJ1-1,TRBV9,CASSASAGQNTEAFF,TGTGCCAGCAGCGCCAGTGCTGGACAGAACACTGAAGCTTTCTTT
TRBD1,once,TRBJ1-1,TRBV7-2,CASSPLQGAVLEAFF,TGTGCCAGCAGCCCACTCCAGGGGGCGGTCCTTGAAGCTTTCTTT
TRBD2,.,TRBJ2-1,TRBV30,CAWSVRGRYYNEQFF,TGTGCCTGGAGTGTCCGCGGGAGATACTACAATGAGCAGTTCTTC
.,.,TRBJ1-1,TRBV10-3,CAISESNRRDTEAFF,TGTGCCATCAGTGAGTCGAATCGGAGGGACACTGAAGCTTTCTTT
.,.,TRBJ1-6,TRBV2,CASRSLQGVNSPLHF,TGTGCCAGCAGGAGCCTCCAGGGCGTTAATTCACCCCTCCACTTT
.,.,TRBJ1-2,TRBV12-3/TRBV12-4,CASSLRGSPGYTF,TGTGCCAGCAGCCTCAGGGGATCCCCTGGCTACACCTTC
.,.,TRBJ1-5,TRBV28,CASSQVERGQPQHF,TGTGCCAGCAGTCAAGTGGAGAGGGGGCAGCCCCAGCATTTT
.,once,TRBJ2-1,TRBV5-1,CASSFTSNYNEQFF,TGCGCCAGCAGCTTTACTAGTAATTACAATGAGCAGTTCTTC
TRBD1,.,TRBJ1-4,TRBV19,CASSIPSDRVDEKLFF,TGTGCCAGTAGTATACCTTCTGACAGGGTTGATGAAAAACTGTTTTTT
.,.,TRBJ1-2,TRBV5-6,CASSLGRNYGYTF,TGTGCCAGCAGCTTGGGGAGAAACTATGGCTACACCTTC
TRBD1,.,TRBJ2-5,TRBV2,CASSLDREQETQYF,TGTGCCAGCTCCTTGGACAGGGAACAAGAGACCCAGTACTTC
TRBD1,.,TRBJ2-7,TRBV7-9,CASSARQGLGPYEQYF,TGTGCCAGCAGCGCCCGACAGGGGTTGGGGCCCTACGAGCAGTACTTC
TRBD1,once,TRBJ1-4,TRBV7-2,CASKIDRGDEKLFF,TGTGCCAGCAAAATAGACAGGGGGGATGAAAAACTGTTTTTT
.,.,TRBJ1-1,TRBV6-5,CASSRQTGNTEAFF,TGTGCCAGCAGCCGTCAGACAGGGAACACTGAAGCTTTCTTT
.,.,TRBJ2-1,TRBV7-9,CASTSEGFDEQFF,TGTGCCAGCACCTCGGAGGGGTTCGATGAGCAGTTCTTC
.,.,TRBJ1-5,TRBV29-1,CSVVLGPNQPQHF,TGCAGCGTTGTACTGGGGCCCAATCAGCCCCAGCATTTT
.,.,TRBJ2-6,TRBV7-3,CASSLRGTGANVLTF,TGTGCCAGCAGCTTAAGAGGGACTGGGGCCAACGTCCTGACTTTC
TRBD2,.,TRBJ2-1,TRBV13,CASSLTLAGGDEQFF,TGTGCCAGCAGCTTAACACTAGCGGGAGGTGACGAGCAGTTCTTC
TRBD1,.,TRBJ2-2,TRBV10-3,CAINRQGQNTGELFF,TGTGCCATCAACCGACAGGGGCAGAACACCGGGGAGCTGTTTTTT
TRBD2,.,TRBJ2-3,TRBV18,CASSLGTSGSTDTQYF,TGTGCCAGCTCTCTTGGGACTAGCGGAAGCACAGATACGCAGTATTTT
.,.,TRBJ2-1,TRBV28,CASSLRAPGYEQFF,TGTGCCAGCAGTTTAAGAGCCCCGGGGTATGAGCAGTTCTTC
.,.,TRBJ1-2,TRBV4-3,CASSQERGPNYGYTF,TGCGCCAGCAGCCAAGAGCGGGGGCCCAACTATGGCTACACCTTC
.,many,TRBJ1-2,TRBV5-1,CASSPELGGRGGYTF,TGCGCCAGCAGCCCGGAGTTGGGGGGGCGAGGTGGCTACACCTTC
.,.,TRBJ2-2,TRBV18,CASSPPSPGQTGELFF,TGTGCCAGCTCACCACCGTCCCCAGGGCAGACCGGGGAGCTGTTTTTT
TRBD2,few,TRBJ2-3,TRBV3-1/TRBV3-2,CASSQAAGVLFSGDTQYF,TGTGCCAGCAGCCAAGCAGCGGGAGTCCTTTTTAGTGGAGATACGCAGTATTTT
.,few,TRBJ1-2,TRBV6-5,CASRERNYGYTF,TGTGCCAGCAGGGAGAGGAACTATGGCTACACCTTC
.,.,TRBJ1-2,TRBV6-2/TRBV6-3,CASSSDTAATGYTF,TGTGCCAGCAGCTCGGACACCGCCGCAACTGGCTACACCTTC
TRBD2,.,TRBJ2-1,TRBV19,CASSKSAASGGAHEQFF,TGTGCCAGTAGTAAATCCGCGGCTAGCGGGGGGGCTCATGAGCAGTTCTTC
.,.,TRBJ1-5,TRBV6-5,CASSSKHYSNQPQHF,TGTGCCAGCAGTTCTAAGCATTATAGCAATCAGCCCCAGCATTTT
TRBD1,once,TRBJ1-6,TRBV28,CASEGQGIDNSPLHF,TGTGCCAGCGAAGGACAGGGGATTGATAATTCACCCCTCCACTTT
TRBD1,.,TRBJ2-7,TRBV5-1,CASSLFSLDRGVYEQYF,TGCGCCAGCAGCTTGTTCTCCTTGGACAGGGGAGTCTACGAGCAGTACTTC
.,.,TRBJ1-4,TRBV2,CASSVTTGDFEKLFF,TGTGCCAGCAGTGTAACAACGGGGGATTTCGAAAAACTGTTTTTT
TRBD1,.,TRBJ1-1,TRBV11-2,CASSARGTGTEAFF,TGTGCCAGCAGCGCCAGGGGGACGGGGACTGAAGCTTTCTTT
TRBD1,few,TRBJ2-7,TRBV24-1,CATSELGTGGKYEQYF,TGTGCCACCAGTGAATTAGGGACAGGGGGTAAGTACGAGCAGTACTTC
.,.,TRBJ2-7,TRBV6-6,CASSYSVNPGYEQYF,TGTGCCAGCAGTTACTCAGTAAATCCAGGTTACGAGCAGTACTTC
TRBD2,.,TRBJ2-3,TRBV9,CASSPPGRGTDTQYF,TGTGCCAGCAGCCCGCCGGGGCGGGGGACAGATACGCAGTATTTT
TRBD2,.,TRBJ2-1,TRBV3-1/TRBV3-2,CASSRALAGDAYNEQFF,TGTGCCAGCAGCCGAGCTCTAGCGGGGGATGCCTACAATGAGCAGTTCTTC
.,.,TRBJ1-1,TRBV14,CASSPGQNTEAFF,TGTGCCAGCAGTCCGGGACAGAACACTGAAGCTTTCTTT
TRBD2,.,TRBJ2-1,TRBV10-3,CAISGGGTYNEQFF,TGTGCCATCTCCGGCGGGGGAACATACAATGAGCAGTTCTTC
.,.,TRBJ2-2,TRBV6-1,CASSGGAGINTGELFF,TGTGCCAGCAGTGGGGGCGCCGGAATCAACACCGGGGAGCTGTTTTTT
.,.,TRBJ2-2,TRBV28,CASTTPGGGGDTGELFF,TGTGCCAGCACCACCCCCGGCGGTGGGGGCGACACCGGGGAGCTGTTTTTT
.,.,TRBJ2-7,TRBV7-9,CASSLAGANYEQYF,TGTGCCAGCAGCTTAGCGGGGGCGAACTACGAGCAGTACTTC
.,.,TRBJ1-5,TRBV7-2,CASTEMGGNQPQHF,TGTGCCAGCACCGAGATGGGGGGGAATCAGCCCCAGCATTTT
.,once,TRBJ1-1,TRBV30,CAWSTPGTSFGAFF,TGTGCCTGGAGTACGCCGGGGACTTCCTTCGGAGCTTTCTTT
TRBD1,.,TRBJ2-7,TRBV27,CASSYTGGSEQYF,TGTGCCAGCAGCTATACAGGGGGCTCCGAGCAGTACTTC
.,.,TRBJ2-5,TRBV9,CASSGTRGTLETQYF,TGTGCCAGCAGCGGGACTAGGGGGACATTGGAGACCCAGTACTTC
TRBD1,.,TRBJ1-1,TRBV12-3/TRBV12-4,CASSYRGRTEAFF,TGTGCCAGCAGTTACAGGGGGCGTACTGAAGCTTTCTTT
.,.,TRBJ2-3,TRBV19,CASSISSFVTSQNTQYF,TGTGCCAGTAGTATCTCTAGCTTCGTGACTTCTCAGAATACGCAGTATTTT
TRBD2,.,TRBJ2-1,TRBV12-5,CASANLADYNEQFF,TGTGCTAGTGCTAATCTAGCGGATTACAATGAGCAGTTCTTC
.,once,TRBJ1-2,TRBV4-2,CASSQDLAGLGYTF,TGTGCCAGCAGCCAAGATTTGGCAGGGCTAGGCTACACCTTC
.,.,TRBJ1-5,TRBV21-1,CASSVKFSNQPQHF,TGTGCCAGCAGCGTTAAATTTAGCAATCAGCCCCAGCATTTT
.,once,TRBJ2-2,TRBV2,CASSDRAKTGELFF,TGTGCCAGCAGTGACAGGGCGAAAACCGGGGAGCTGTTTTTT